Listed below are T cell receptor beta chains from one sample, sequenced in a study of blood T cells in healthy people across ages. TCRdb analysed the 5' RACE reads with MiXCR anew, one entry per CDR3 protein. The sample lists 750,000 or so distinct CDR3 sequences, around a quarter occurring once. These data were likewise used in another study, on T cells of mothers and their children.

Sequencing used blood. The receptors originated from a boy younger than 18 in good health. Both conserved end residues are part of each CDR3. The D gene is left open where the match is weak. Some rows have no size entry. The others give once, few or many, or a class for an expanded clone.

d_call: NA
v_call: TRBV3-1
j_call: TRBJ2-5
clone_size: once
cdr3_aa: CASSQNGLLETQYF
cdr3_nt: TGTGCCAGCAGCCAAAACGGACTATTGGAGACCCAGTACTTC

d_call: TRBD1
v_call: TRBV7-9
j_call: TRBJ1-4
clone_size: NA
cdr3_aa: CASSFLQGSEKLFF
cdr3_nt: TGTGCCAGCAGCTTCTTACAGGGGTCTGAAAAACTGTTTTTT

d_call: NA
v_call: TRBV11-2
j_call: TRBJ2-2
clone_size: few
cdr3_aa: CASTEEALGLGTGELFF
cdr3_nt: TGTGCCAGCACAGAGGAGGCGCTGGGGCTGGGAACCGGGGAGCTGTTTTTT

d_call: TRBD1
v_call: TRBV2
j_call: TRBJ1-6
clone_size: NA
cdr3_aa: CASSESTGLWMLDSPLHF
cdr3_nt: TGTGCCAGCAGTGAGTCGACAGGGCTATGGATGTTGGATTCACCCCTCCACTTT

d_call: NA
v_call: TRBV7-9
j_call: TRBJ1-2
clone_size: few
cdr3_aa: CASSPTPGGGYTF
cdr3_nt: TGTGCCAGCAGTCCCACCCCGGGTGGCGGCTACACCTTC

d_call: NA
v_call: TRBV6-2/TRBV6-3
j_call: TRBJ1-1
clone_size: NA
cdr3_aa: CASSSGPQFEAFF
cdr3_nt: TGTGCCAGCAGTTCAGGACCACAATTTGAAGCTTTCTTT

d_call: NA
v_call: TRBV20-1
j_call: TRBJ2-7
clone_size: NA
cdr3_aa: CGAEAEGIYEQYF
cdr3_nt: TGCGGTGCCGAAGCTGAGGGAATCTACGAGCAGTACTTC

d_call: TRBD1
v_call: TRBV7-9
j_call: TRBJ2-1
clone_size: few
cdr3_aa: CASSPQQGASYNEQFF
cdr3_nt: TGTGCCAGCAGCCCCCAACAGGGGGCGTCCTACAATGAGCAGTTCTTC

d_call: NA
v_call: TRBV4-1
j_call: TRBJ2-2
clone_size: NA
cdr3_aa: CASSQRIHAGELFF
cdr3_nt: TGCGCCAGCAGCCAACGAATACACGCCGGGGAGCTGTTTTTT

d_call: TRBD2
v_call: TRBV20-1
j_call: TRBJ2-5
clone_size: NA
cdr3_aa: CSASLAGQETQYF
cdr3_nt: TGCAGTGCTAGTCTAGCGGGTCAAGAGACCCAGTACTTC

d_call: NA
v_call: TRBV20-1
j_call: TRBJ2-1
clone_size: few
cdr3_aa: CSADRRSAYNEQFF
cdr3_nt: TGCAGTGCTGACCGCCGATCCGCATACAATGAGCAGTTCTTC

d_call: TRBD1
v_call: TRBV7-6
j_call: TRBJ1-1
clone_size: few
cdr3_aa: CASSLAQGARTEAFF
cdr3_nt: TGTGCCAGCAGCTTAGCGCAGGGGGCGCGCACTGAAGCTTTCTTT

d_call: NA
v_call: TRBV7-2
j_call: TRBJ2-1
clone_size: few
cdr3_aa: CASSLERDINEQFF
cdr3_nt: TGTGCCAGCAGCTTAGAGCGGGACATAAATGAGCAGTTCTTC

d_call: NA
v_call: TRBV29-1
j_call: TRBJ2-6
clone_size: NA
cdr3_aa: CSVSNGGRTGANVLTF
cdr3_nt: TGCAGCGTCTCGAATGGGGGGAGGACTGGGGCCAACGTCCTGACTTTC

d_call: TRBD2
v_call: TRBV20-1
j_call: TRBJ2-3
clone_size: NA
cdr3_aa: CSARAWASGRGTDTQYF
cdr3_nt: TGCAGTGCTAGAGCATGGGCTAGCGGGAGAGGGACAGATACGCAGTATTTT

d_call: TRBD2
v_call: TRBV7-9
j_call: TRBJ2-7
clone_size: NA
cdr3_aa: CANSFSSGRYEQYF
cdr3_nt: TGTGCCAACAGCTTTAGTAGCGGGAGGTACGAGCAGTACTTC

d_call: TRBD2
v_call: TRBV7-8
j_call: TRBJ2-5
clone_size: NA
cdr3_aa: CASTSGGPKETQYF
cdr3_nt: TGTGCCAGTACCAGCGGGGGGCCCAAAGAGACCCAGTACTTC

d_call: TRBD2
v_call: TRBV5-1
j_call: TRBJ2-3
clone_size: NA
cdr3_aa: CASSQGLAGVGDTQYF
cdr3_nt: TGCGCCAGCAGCCAAGGACTAGCGGGAGTTGGAGATACGCAGTATTTT

d_call: NA
v_call: TRBV25-1
j_call: TRBJ1-4
clone_size: few
cdr3_aa: CASKMEYGEKLFF
cdr3_nt: TGTGCCAGCAAGATGGAGTACGGCGAAAAACTGTTTTTT

d_call: TRBD2
v_call: TRBV7-9
j_call: TRBJ2-1
clone_size: NA
cdr3_aa: CASSPSGSSYTEQFF
cdr3_nt: TGTGCCAGCAGCCCCAGCGGGAGTTCCTACACTGAGCAGTTCTTC

d_call: NA
v_call: TRBV7-2
j_call: TRBJ2-5
clone_size: few
cdr3_aa: CASSPRILTGTPQETQYF
cdr3_nt: TGTGCCAGCAGCCCCCGAATACTAACAGGGACGCCACAAGAGACCCAGTACTTC

d_call: TRBD1
v_call: TRBV29-1
j_call: TRBJ2-3
clone_size: few
cdr3_aa: CSGNDRALGTQYF
cdr3_nt: TGCAGCGGAAACGACAGGGCCCTGGGTACGCAGTATTTT

d_call: NA
v_call: TRBV27
j_call: TRBJ1-6
clone_size: few
cdr3_aa: CASSSYYRQANNSPLHF
cdr3_nt: TGTGCCAGCAGTTCCTATTACCGACAGGCAAATAATTCACCCCTCCACTTT

d_call: NA
v_call: TRBV18
j_call: TRBJ2-4
clone_size: many
cdr3_aa: CASSPAGAKNIQYF
cdr3_nt: TGTGCCAGCTCACCGGCAGGGGCCAAAAACATTCAGTACTTC

d_call: NA
v_call: TRBV13
j_call: TRBJ2-7
clone_size: NA
cdr3_aa: CASSPRASAYEQYF
cdr3_nt: TGTGCCAGCAGCCCCCGGGCCTCCGCCTACGAGCAGTACTTC

d_call: TRBD1
v_call: TRBV6-6
j_call: TRBJ2-5
clone_size: NA
cdr3_aa: CASSSTGQGQETQYF
cdr3_nt: TGTGCCAGCAGTTCCACCGGACAGGGTCAGGAGACCCAGTACTTC

d_call: TRBD2
v_call: TRBV7-2
j_call: TRBJ2-2
clone_size: few
cdr3_aa: CASSPRTSGKNTGELFF
cdr3_nt: TGTGCCAGCAGTCCTCGGACTAGCGGGAAGAACACCGGGGAGCTGTTTTTT

d_call: NA
v_call: TRBV7-3
j_call: TRBJ2-3
clone_size: NA
cdr3_aa: CASSFRGNTDTQYF
cdr3_nt: TGTGCCAGCAGCTTCCGGGGAAACACAGATACGCAGTATTTT

d_call: TRBD2
v_call: TRBV15
j_call: TRBJ2-5
clone_size: few
cdr3_aa: CATSRARLAGGETQYF
cdr3_nt: TGTGCCACCAGCAGAGCGCGACTAGCGGGAGGAGAGACCCAGTACTTC

d_call: TRBD1
v_call: TRBV5-1
j_call: TRBJ2-3
clone_size: NA
cdr3_aa: CASSLIQGASDTQYF
cdr3_nt: TGCGCCAGCAGCTTGATCCAGGGGGCGAGCGATACGCAGTATTTT

d_call: TRBD2
v_call: TRBV6-2/TRBV6-3
j_call: TRBJ2-1
clone_size: NA
cdr3_aa: CASRPSGAPGEQFF
cdr3_nt: TGTGCCAGCAGGCCTAGCGGGGCACCCGGTGAGCAGTTCTTC

d_call: TRBD1
v_call: TRBV5-1
j_call: TRBJ2-4
clone_size: NA
cdr3_aa: CASSLGGTGTAQNIQYF
cdr3_nt: TGCGCCAGCAGCTTGGGGGGGACCGGGACAGCCCAAAACATTCAGTACTTC

d_call: NA
v_call: TRBV6-5
j_call: TRBJ2-7
clone_size: once
cdr3_aa: CASSLGLTGTSEQYF
cdr3_nt: TGTGCCAGCAGTCTAGGACTAACCGGTACGTCCGAGCAGTACTTC

d_call: TRBD1
v_call: TRBV7-2
j_call: TRBJ2-1
clone_size: NA
cdr3_aa: CASSLGQSAYNEQFF
cdr3_nt: TGTGCCAGCAGCTTGGGACAGTCCGCCTACAATGAGCAGTTCTTC

d_call: NA
v_call: TRBV9
j_call: TRBJ2-7
clone_size: few
cdr3_aa: CASSVGEGYEQYF
cdr3_nt: TGTGCCAGCAGCGTAGGTGAGGGTTACGAGCAGTACTTC

d_call: NA
v_call: TRBV7-9
j_call: TRBJ1-5
clone_size: NA
cdr3_aa: CASSPGGGQPQHF
cdr3_nt: TGTGCCAGCAGCCCGGGTGGGGGCCAGCCCCAGCATTTT

d_call: TRBD1
v_call: TRBV29-1
j_call: TRBJ1-5
clone_size: NA
cdr3_aa: CSVGRGLNQPQHF
cdr3_nt: TGCAGCGTTGGGAGGGGGCTAAATCAGCCCCAGCATTTT

d_call: TRBD2
v_call: TRBV4-1
j_call: TRBJ2-2
clone_size: NA
cdr3_aa: CASSRGLVANTGELFF
cdr3_nt: TGCGCCAGCAGCCGAGGACTAGTAGCGAACACCGGGGAGCTGTTTTTT

d_call: NA
v_call: TRBV5-1
j_call: TRBJ2-3
clone_size: NA
cdr3_aa: CASSGGTADTQYF
cdr3_nt: TGCGCCAGCAGCGGGGGGACAGCAGATACGCAGTATTTT

d_call: NA
v_call: TRBV4-2
j_call: TRBJ1-1
clone_size: NA
cdr3_aa: CASSQEEAGNTEAFF
cdr3_nt: TGTGCCAGCAGCCAAGAGGAGGCGGGGAACACTGAAGCTTTCTTT

d_call: NA
v_call: TRBV5-1
j_call: TRBJ1-1
clone_size: few
cdr3_aa: CASRTSPGEDTEAFF
cdr3_nt: TGCGCCAGCAGGACATCGCCAGGGGAGGACACTGAAGCTTTCTTT

d_call: NA
v_call: TRBV4-1
j_call: TRBJ2-1
clone_size: NA
cdr3_aa: CASSQGPGPEQFF
cdr3_nt: TGCGCCAGCAGCCAAGGTCCGGGGCCAGAGCAGTTCTTC

d_call: NA
v_call: TRBV11-2
j_call: TRBJ2-1
clone_size: once
cdr3_aa: CASSRFVGLDEQFF
cdr3_nt: TGTGCCAGCAGCCGTTTTGTGGGGTTGGATGAGCAGTTCTTC

d_call: TRBD1
v_call: TRBV6-2/TRBV6-3
j_call: TRBJ2-3
clone_size: once
cdr3_aa: CASSSDRATDTQYF
cdr3_nt: TGTGCCAGCAGTTCCGACAGGGCCACAGATACGCAGTATTTT

d_call: NA
v_call: TRBV20-1
j_call: TRBJ1-2
clone_size: few
cdr3_aa: CSASGGTYGYTF
cdr3_nt: TGCAGTGCTAGTGGAGGGACCTATGGCTACACCTTC

d_call: NA
v_call: TRBV20-1
j_call: TRBJ2-7
clone_size: NA
cdr3_aa: CSARRRGAYEQYF
cdr3_nt: TGCAGTGCTAGGAGGAGAGGGGCCTACGAGCAGTACTTC

d_call: NA
v_call: TRBV7-2
j_call: TRBJ1-2
clone_size: NA
cdr3_aa: CASSLAPASGGYTF
cdr3_nt: TGTGCCAGCAGCTTAGCGCCGGCCTCGGGAGGCTACACCTTC

d_call: TRBD1
v_call: TRBV6-5
j_call: TRBJ1-2
clone_size: NA
cdr3_aa: CASRTGVGTYGYTF
cdr3_nt: TGTGCCAGCAGGACAGGGGTCGGGACCTATGGCTACACCTTC

d_call: TRBD2
v_call: TRBV20-1
j_call: TRBJ2-5
clone_size: few
cdr3_aa: CRPHNAGLAGVGETQYF
cdr3_nt: TGCAGACCACATAATGCGGGACTAGCGGGAGTAGGGGAGACCCAGTACTTC

d_call: NA
v_call: TRBV5-6
j_call: TRBJ1-5
clone_size: few
cdr3_aa: CASSDRAKKREPQHF
cdr3_nt: TGTGCCAGCAGCGACCGGGCCAAAAAAAGGGAGCCCCAGCATTTT

d_call: NA
v_call: TRBV7-6
j_call: TRBJ1-1
clone_size: NA
cdr3_aa: CASSLDDLTEAFF
cdr3_nt: TGTGCCAGCAGCTTAGATGACCTAACTGAAGCTTTCTTT

d_call: NA
v_call: TRBV9
j_call: TRBJ2-1
clone_size: NA
cdr3_aa: CASSVEGREYNEQFF
cdr3_nt: TGTGCCAGCAGCGTAGAGGGCAGAGAATACAATGAGCAGTTCTTC

d_call: NA
v_call: TRBV3-1
j_call: TRBJ2-3
clone_size: NA
cdr3_aa: CASSRYSGGTDTQYF
cdr3_nt: TGTGCCAGCAGCCGTTACTCAGGGGGGACAGATACGCAGTATTTT